The T cell receptor (beta chain) described here comes from a study of blood T cells in healthy people across ages (dated by TCRdb to 2015 to 2017). About the study as a whole: In model experiments, template switching captured about one uniquely barcoded TCR beta cDNA molecule for every two T cells. Four age groups were formed from the donors: young (average roughly 16 years), middle-aged (approximately 39), aged (approximately 60) and long-lived (about 80). To avoid experimental bias, donors of different ages were spread randomly across the sequencing lanes. The study analyzed two additional independent replicas of 1 million unique cDNA reads from the same blood draw for two donors, one aged 18 to 30 and one aged 80 or older. To track age-related changes in TCR beta repertoire diversity, the study relied on deep sequencing normalized with unique cDNA molecular identifiers. Broader findings and caveats from the paper: As age increased, observed TCR beta diversity per million T cells dropped in a roughly linear way, and a significant reduction was already evident by age 40. Observed TCR beta diversity correlated strongly with the percentage of naive T cells measured by flow cytometry. The long-lived group showed more naive CD4+ T cells, fewer expanded clones and increased TCR diversity than the aged group, suggesting age selection. Bulk unsorted PBMC profiling prevented conclusive comparison of naive and antigen-experienced compartments. Because donor CMV infection status was unknown, age-related changes in expanded clonotypes were potentially confounded. Estimates of total diversity based on one million sequenced T cells were considered lower bounds and underestimates.

The CDR3 spans 13 residues, from the cysteine through the phenylalanine. Kept here is only the CDR3 DNA, which spans 39 bases and is read in frame from base 1. Between the V and J ends, shortened by 5 bases and 4 bases respectively, the junction contains 11 bases. Based on the germline V gene, the CDR1 and CDR2 sequences are SGHTA and FQGNSA. The library was generated by 5' RACE. The data were produced on an Illumina HiSeq 2500. The second PCR ran for roughly 7 to 11 cycles and used a J-beta primer mix along with a sample-barcoded 5' primer. Each TCR beta cDNA molecule received a unique molecular identifier from a template-switch 5' adaptor carrying 12 random nucleotides. At least 2.5 million CDR3-containing paired-end reads were obtained from each sample. The Mint cDNA synthesis kit, primed by a TRBC-specific oligonucleotide, was used to synthesize first-strand cDNA from all RNA. After uracil-DNA glycosylase treatment, a first 18-cycle PCR used universal primers M1SS and BC2_uni_R on all cDNA. On the authors' methods: For normalization, 1 million high-quality reads were randomly selected from each sample, with every read carrying a distinct molecular identifier. Reads sharing molecular identifiers were discarded rather than binned into consensus sequences. MiTCR, set to a Q25 quality threshold and the strictest error-elimination algorithm, was used for CDR3 identification, clonotype clustering and error correction. A nonparametric unseen species model with Euler transformation was used to estimate lower-bound total TCR beta diversity. TCRdb handled the public reads itself, with Q25 trimming in fastp and clone calling in MiXCR, and kept productive beta chains. Under each unique CDR3 protein, matching rows form one entry showing the most common genes and DNA. These V and J calls rely on TCRdb rather than the paper's analysis. For this sample there are about 380,000 distinct CDR3 sequences; approximately 51% appear just once. The ten largest clones capture 50% to 65% of the sample.

This clonotype appeared once. Its antigen is currently not known. No base quality values were provided; no much bigger clone lies one nucleotide off. On its own, one read is weak support. Donors were a few dozen systemically healthy Caucasian individuals from Russia aged roughly 6 to 95 years. Approximately 9.3 milliliters of peripheral blood were collected from each donor into EDTA-treated Vacutainer tubes. Ficoll-Paque density-gradient centrifugation was used to isolate PBMCs, with at least 7 million obtained per sample. Total RNA was extracted from PBMCs with Trizol reagent, with at least 5 micrograms obtained per sample. For every donor, flow cytometry on a PBMC aliquot measured the percentage of naive CD45RAhigh/CD27high T cells.

The sequencing sample was made of blood. The TCR sequence derives from a man aged 60 to 69 in good health. This sequence uses TRBV7-2 and TRBJ2-5; the D gene is unclear. This receptor has the CDR3 CASSPSPRETQYF. Here is the DNA: TGTGCCAGCAGCCCCTCCCCACGAGAGACCCAGTACTTC.